This entry lists 30 T cell receptor beta chains sequenced from one sample in a study of blood T cell repertoires in COVID-19 (dated by TCRdb to between 2020 and 2021). Library method: the immunoSEQ multiplex PCR assay. TCRdb limited this immuneACCESS table to in-frame rearrangements with V and J called. A share of clones is missing; checked studies link under half to unresolved V genes, and the rest is unexplained. This sample comprises roughly 180,000 clones, around 83% of them detected only once. Of the sample, less than 1% is held by the ten largest clones. The sequenced sample was peripheral blood. The source of these receptors is a man younger than 35 with acute or convalescent COVID-19.

This chain joins TRBV28 and TRBJ2-5; no definite D call. This CDR3 is 13 amino acids long. V was clipped by 2 bases and J by 0 bases, with 4 bases between them. Germline CDR1 is MDHEN and CDR2 is SYDVKM. Written as DNA, the CDR3 is TGTGCCAGCAGTTTACTCTACCAAGAGACCCAGTACTTC. It codes for CASSLLYQETQYF.

The chain joins TRBV9 to TRBJ1-1, with D possibly being TRBD1 (6 bases). This CDR3 has 16 residues. Germline V lookup: CDR1 SGDLS, CDR2 YYNGEE. V was cut by 0 bases and J by 1 base, with 13 bases left in between. CDR3 residues: CASSVGGYRENTEAFF. The CDR3 DNA reads TGTGCCAGCAGCGTAGGGGGTTACAGGGAGAACACTGAAGCTTTCTTT.

This clone was seen a few times. V gene TRBV6-2 or TRBV6-3 combines with J gene TRBJ1-5; no reliable D call. With 6 bases removed from V and 0 bases from J, the gap between germline ends came to 9 bases. The CDR3 runs 14 residues. CDR1 MNHEY and CDR2 SVGEGT come from the germline V gene. CDR3 loop: CASSLEYSNQPQHF. CDR3 sequence (DNA): TGTGCCAGCAGCCTGGAGTATAGCAATCAGCCCCAGCATTTT.

The genes are TRBV4-1 and TRBJ2-3, with D perhaps TRBD2 (6 bases). The V end was cut by 0 bases, the J end by 8 bases, with 15 bases between. The CDR3 consists of 15 residues. CDR1 is MGHRA and CDR2 is YSYEKL in the germline V gene. The CDR3 is CASSQDLTGRSTQYF. As DNA, the CDR3 is TGCGCCAGCAGCCAAGATCTGACGGGGAGGAGTACGCAGTATTTT.

The chain carries TRBV28 and TRBJ1-3; D gene uncertain. The CDR3 runs 12 residues. V dropped 8 bases and J dropped 0 bases, with 5 bases sitting between them. Germline V gene data show CDR1 as MDHEN and CDR2 as SYDVKM. The CDR3 here is CASRSSGNTIYF. CDR3 DNA: TGTGCCAGCCGCAGCTCTGGAAACACCATATATTTT.

The chain joins TRBV12-3 or TRBV12-4 to TRBJ2-1, with 9 bases matching TRBD1. The CDR3 is 13 residues long. With 10 bases clipped from V and 3 bases from J, the junction kept 4 bases outside the gene matches. The CDR3 sequence: CAIADRGYNEQFF. CDR3 DNA sequence: TGTGCCATTGCGGACAGGGGCTACAATGAGCAGTTCTTC.

This sequence joins TRBV28 and TRBJ1-1; 11 bases are shared with TRBD1. CDR1 MDHEN and CDR2 SYDVKM come from the germline V gene. The CDR3 length is 15 residues. Trimming removed 5 bases from V and 4 bases from J; junction bases left unmatched: 6. The CDR3 coding sequence is TGTGCCAGCAGTCCCCCCGGGACAGGGGGCACTGAAGCTTTCTTT. This gives the protein CASSPPGTGGTEAFF.

This clone was picked up one time. The J gene is TRBJ1-2, the V gene TRBV5-6; D may be TRBD1 (5 bases). The CDR3 has 13 residues. Germline V gene lookup returns CDR1 SGHDT and CDR2 YYEEEE. Trimming removed 5 bases at V and 3 bases at J, with 11 bases between. CDR3 coding DNA: TGTGCCAGCAGTCGACAGCCCTACTATGGCTACACCTTC. This encodes CASSRQPYYGYTF.

The CDR3 region is CASTTVNEKLFF. The CDR3 region has the DNA TGTGCCAGCACGACAGTTAATGAAAAACTGTTTTTT. The V call is TRBV6-5, the J call TRBJ1-4; a possible D gene is TRBD1 (5 bases). Trimming stripped 7 bases from V and 4 bases from J, with 7 bases between. This CDR3 contains 12 residues. In germline, CDR1 is MNHEY, CDR2 SVGAGI.

In its sample, this clone was seen many times. This chain links TRBV10-2 with TRBJ1-2, with a tentative D call TRBD1 (6 bases). The CDR3 is 12 residues long. The germline V and J ends were trimmed by 5 bases and 8 bases, with 12 bases remaining between them. CDR1 is WSHSY, CDR2 SAAADI, per germline. CDR3 sequence reads: CASSQIQGGYTF. The CDR3 nucleotides read TGCGCCAGCAGTCAGATACAGGGCGGCTACACCTTC.

The chain couples TRBV30 to TRBJ2-1; D gene uncertain. This CDR3 contains 12 residues. The V gene lost 0 bases and the J gene lost 9 bases, with 9 bases spanning the gap. CDR1 and CDR2 from the germline V gene are GTSNPN and SVGIG (reference sequence). The CDR3 DNA reads as TGTGCCTGGAGTGTACTTGAAGCTGAGCAGTTCTTC. Translation: CAWSVLEAEQFF.

The chain is built from TRBV5-1 and TRBJ1-6; 11 positions agree with TRBD1. The V segment lost 3 bases and the J segment 7 bases; nucleotides outside the gene matches: 3. This CDR3 is built from 15 residues. Germline lookup yields CDR1 SGHRS and CDR2 YFSETQ. The CDR3 coding sequence is TGCGCCAGCAGCTGGGGACAGGGGGGGAATTCACCCCTCCACTTT. Protein: CASSWGQGGNSPLHF.

This clone has just one count. This chain connects TRBV29-1 to TRBJ1-1; unclear D gene. The CDR3 loop spans 12 amino acids. Between the trimmed V and J ends, which lost 6 bases and 0 bases, there was a span of 8 bases. Looked up from germline, CDR1 is SQVTM and CDR2 is ANQGSEA. The DNA of the CDR3 is TGCAGCGTACAAACCATGAACACTGAAGCTTTCTTT. It specifies CSVQTMNTEAFF.

As regards this clone: In the same sample, other DNA sequences code for this CDR3. V and J are TRBV11-2 and TRBJ1-2, with TRBD1 as a possible D gene (5 bases). Looked up from germline, CDR1 is SGHAT and CDR2 is FQNNGV. This CDR3 spans 13 amino acids. Trimming pared 6 bases from V and 6 bases from J, leaving 14 bases between. The CDR3 region is CASSYAGGNGYTF. The CDR3, as DNA: TGTGCCAGCAGTTACGCCGGGGGTAATGGCTACACCTTC. Combining the CDR3 with reference TRBV11-2 and TRBJ1-2 gives the whole variable domain EAGVAQSPRYKIIEKRQSVAFWCNPISGHATLYWYQQILGQGPKLLIQFQNNGVVDDSQLPKDRFSAERLKGVDSTLKIQPAKLEDSAVYLCASSYAGGNGYTFGSGTRLTVV.

V gene TRBV11-2 combines with J gene TRBJ2-3; TRBD2 matches 7 bases. V was pared by 0 bases and J by 8 bases, with 2 bases of the junction left unmatched. The length of the CDR3 is 13 residues. Germline lookup yields CDR1 SGHAT and CDR2 FQNNGV. CDR3 nucleotides: TGTGCCAGCAGCTTAGAAGTAGCGGGTACGCAGTATTTT. It specifies CASSLEVAGTQYF.

The chain carries TRBV5-1 and TRBJ1-2; 10 bases fit TRBD1. V dropped 3 bases and J dropped 6; count of bases not matched to a gene: 8. Per the germline V gene, CDR1 is SGHRS and CDR2 is YFSETQ. This CDR3 region has 15 residues. The CDR3 spells CASSSSFGTGDGYTF. For the CDR3, the DNA is TGCGCCAGCAGCTCGTCCTTTGGGACAGGGGATGGCTACACCTTC.

The V and J genes are TRBV30 and TRBJ2-1; TRBD2 is a possible D gene (6 bases). V gave up 7 bases and J gave up 5 bases, with 15 bases separating them. The CDR3 is 13 residues long. Germline V gene sequence: CDR1 GTSNPN, CDR2 SVGIG (reference sequence). CDR3 coding DNA: TGTGCCTTACGACGGGACTTGAACAATGAGCAGTTCTTC. Residues: CALRRDLNNEQFF.

V is TRBV7-3 and J is TRBJ2-6, with a weak D call TRBD2 (6 bases). Trimming shortened V by 4 bases and J by 2 bases, and 12 bases separated the two germline ends. Germline V gives CDR1 SGHTA, CDR2 FQGTGA. The CDR3 is 16 amino acids. The CDR3 reads CASSSYGGTGANVLTF. CDR3 sequence (DNA): TGTGCCAGCAGCTCCTACGGGGGTACTGGGGCCAACGTCCTGACTTTC.

Only one count was recorded for this clone. The chain has TRBV19 and TRBJ1-2; D possibly corresponds to TRBD1 (5 bases). Germline CDR1 and CDR2: LNHDA and SQIVND (reference sequence). CDR3 length equals 12 residues. V dropped 5 bases and J dropped 4 bases, with 8 bases sitting between them. The CDR3 loop is CASSETVYGYTF. The CDR3 region has the DNA TGTGCCAGTAGTGAGACAGTCTATGGCTACACCTTC. The complete variable domain, with remaining parts taken from reference TRBV19 and TRBJ1-2, reads DGGITQSPKYLFRKEGQNVTLSCEQNLNHDAMYWYRQDPGQGLRLIYYSQIVNDFQKGDIAEGYSVSREKKESFPLTVTSAQKNPTAFYLCASSETVYGYTFGSGTRLTVV.

The chain joins TRBV19 to TRBJ1-1, with D possibly TRBD1 on 6 matching bases. Germline CDR1 LNHDA, CDR2 SQIVND (reference sequence). The CDR3 sequence is 15 residues long. Trimming took 5 bases from V and 0 from J, leaving 13 bases between them. CDR3 protein: CASSSGQSMNTEAFF. CDR3 in DNA: TGTGCCAGTAGTTCAGGACAGTCCATGAACACTGAAGCTTTCTTT.

V is TRBV5-1 and J is TRBJ1-1; D is unclear. The V end was cut by 0 bases, the J end by 10 bases, with 10 bases between. There are 12 residues in the CDR3. In germline, CDR1 is SGHRS, CDR2 YFSETQ. This CDR3 reads CASSLGPEGAFF. In DNA form, the CDR3 reads TGCGCCAGCAGCTTGGGCCCGGAGGGAGCTTTCTTT.

This chain connects TRBV7-9 to TRBJ1-5; D not resolved. Germline V CDR1 and CDR2: SEHNR, FQNEAQ (reference sequence). Deletions cut 5 bases from V and 0 bases from J, with 8 bases between. The CDR3 spans 14 residues. DNA for the CDR3: TGTGCCAGCAGCGGGCCGTCTAGCAATCAGCCCCAGCATTTT. Amino acids: CASSGPSSNQPQHF. The full variable domain, in which reference TRBV7-9 and TRBJ1-5 provide the parts outside the CDR3, is DTGVSQNPRHKITKRGQNVTFRCDPISEHNRLYWYRQTLGQGPEFLTYFQNEAQLEKSRLLSDRFSAERPKGSFSTLEIQRTEQGDSAMYLCASSGPSSNQPQHFGDGTRLSIL.

The chain combines TRBV6-6 with TRBJ2-5, with 14 bases lining up with TRBD2. This CDR3 comprises 13 residues. V was clipped by 8 bases and J by 5 bases; unmatched bases: 1. The V gene's germline CDR1 is MNHNY and CDR2 SVGAGI (reference sequence). The CDR3 region is CASGLAGGETQYF. The CDR3 bases are TGTGCCAGCGGACTAGCGGGGGGCGAGACCCAGTACTTC.

The gene calls are TRBV4-2 and TRBJ1-1; no firm D call. Germline assignment: CDR1 LGHNA and CDR2 YNFKEQ. The germline V and J ends were trimmed by 1 base and 6 bases, with 9 bases remaining between them. The CDR3 loop spans 13 amino acids. CDR3 sequence reads: CASSQAVKSEAFF. The CDR3 DNA reads TGTGCCAGCAGCCAAGCGGTGAAGTCTGAAGCTTTCTTT.

J is TRBJ1-5 and V is TRBV7-2; 7 positions agree with TRBD1. CDR3 length equals 15 residues. J lost 3 bases, V lost 4 bases, and 6 bases had no gene match. The germline V gene encodes CDR1 SGHTA and CDR2 FQGNSA. CDR3 bases: TGTGCCAGCAGCTCGCAGGGACAGTACAATCAGCCCCAGCATTTT. Its protein is CASSSQGQYNQPQHF.

The V and J genes are TRBV6-1 and TRBJ2-1; the D is unclear. Germline V gene lookup returns CDR1 MNHNS and CDR2 SASEGT. The V gene lost 2 bases and the J gene lost 4 bases, with 6 bases spanning the gap. The CDR3 has 13 residues. CDR3 loop: CASSEIQYNEQFF. The CDR3 region has the DNA TGTGCCAGCAGTGAAATTCAGTACAATGAGCAGTTCTTC.

The genes are TRBV25-1 and TRBJ2-2; a weak D match, TRBD1 (6 bases). Trimming shortened V by 1 base and J by 6 bases, and 15 bases separated the two germline ends. Germline V CDR1 and CDR2: MGHDK, SYGVNS. The length of the CDR3 is 16 residues. The CDR3 DNA reads as TGTGCCAGCAGTGAATCCAGGGGAGTGTTTTCCGGGGAGCTGTTTTTT. This codes for CASSESRGVFSGELFF. The variable domain in full, completed from reference TRBV25-1 and TRBJ2-2, reads EADIYQTPRYLVIGTGKKITLECSQTMGHDKMYWYQQDPGMELHLIHYSYGVNSTEKGDLSSESTVSRIRTEHFPLTLESARPSHTSQYLCASSESRGVFSGELFFGEGSRLTVL.

The V call is TRBV29-1, the J call TRBJ1-4, with TRBD1 matching 8 bases. This CDR3 is 12 amino acids long. CDR1 and CDR2 from the germline V gene are SQVTM and ANQGSEA. V lost 3 bases to trimming and J lost 6 bases; unmatched junction nucleotides: 0. DNA of the CDR3: TGCAGCGTTGAGGACAGGGATGAAAAACTGTTTTTT. Translation gives CSVEDRDEKLFF. Together with reference TRBV29-1 and TRBJ1-4, the CDR3 gives the full variable domain: SAVISQKPSRDICQRGTSLTIQCQVDSQVTMMFWYRQQPGQSLTLIATANQGSEATYESGFVIDKFPISRPNLTFSTLTVSNMSPEDSSIYLCSVEDRDEKLFFGSGTQLSVL.

V usage is TRBV7-9 and J usage is TRBJ2-7; 9 nucleotides line up with TRBD1. The CDR3 is made up of 15 amino acids. V gave up 5 bases and J gave up 5 bases; unmatched junction bases: 10. The germline gives CDR1 SEHNR, CDR2 FQNEAQ (reference sequence). DNA of the CDR3: TGTGCCAGCAGCCCGGGGACAGGGAAATCCCACGAGCAGTACTTC. Protein product: CASSPGTGKSHEQYF.

In its sample, this clone was seen a few times. The chain carries TRBV27 and TRBJ1-5, with 8 bases that match TRBD1. The CDR3 is made up of 14 amino acids. J gave up 5 bases and V 6 bases, and 6 bases lay outside the gene matches. In germline, CDR1 is MNHEY, CDR2 SMNVEV (reference sequence). Here the CDR3 reads CASSSTGVHQPQHF. The CDR3 nucleotides read TGTGCCAGCAGCTCGACAGGGGTTCATCAGCCCCAGCATTTT.